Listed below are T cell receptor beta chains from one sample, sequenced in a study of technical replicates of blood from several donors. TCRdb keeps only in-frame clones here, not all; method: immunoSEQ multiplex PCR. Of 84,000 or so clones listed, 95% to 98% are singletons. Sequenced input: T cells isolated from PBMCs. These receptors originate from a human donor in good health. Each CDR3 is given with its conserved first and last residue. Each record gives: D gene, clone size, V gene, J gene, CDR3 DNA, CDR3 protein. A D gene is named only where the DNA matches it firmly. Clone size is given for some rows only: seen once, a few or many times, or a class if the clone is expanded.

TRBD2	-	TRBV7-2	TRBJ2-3	TGTGCCAGCAGCTTACTTACTCTAGCGGGAGGGCCCGGGGATACGCAGTATTTT	CASSLLTLAGGPGDTQYF
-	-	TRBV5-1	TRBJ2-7	TGCGCCAGCACGGGGTTAGTCGGCGAGCAGTACTTC	CASTGLVGEQYF
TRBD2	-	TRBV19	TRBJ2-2	TGTGCCAGTGGACTAGCGGGGGACGCCGGGGAGCTGTTTTTT	CASGLAGDAGELFF
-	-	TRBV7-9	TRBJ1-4	TGTGCCAGCCGAACGACGGGGAACACTAATGAAAAACTGTTTTTT	CASRTTGNTNEKLFF
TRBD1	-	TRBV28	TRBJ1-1	TGTGCCAGCGGGAAACAGGGGGCTGAAGCTTTCTTT	CASGKQGAEAFF
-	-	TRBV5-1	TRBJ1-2	TGCGCCAGCAGCTATGATGTACTACGGGATAATAACTATGGCTACACCTTC	CASSYDVLRDNNYGYTF
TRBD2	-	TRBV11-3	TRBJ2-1	TGTGCCAGCACCCCACTAGCGGGGGCTTACAATGAGCAGTTCTTC	CASTPLAGAYNEQFF
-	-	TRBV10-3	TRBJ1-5	TGTGCCATCAGTGAGCCCCAAGCAGGGGGCAATCAGCCCCAGCATTTT	CAISEPQAGGNQPQHF
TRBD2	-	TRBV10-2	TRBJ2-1	TGCGCCAGCAGTGAAGTTGCGGGAGACGACAATGAGCAGTTCTTC	CASSEVAGDDNEQFF
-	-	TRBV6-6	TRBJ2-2	-	CASSSSGEGTGELFF
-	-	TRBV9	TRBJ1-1	TGTGCCAGCAGCCCAGACGGCAGGGAGGACACTGAAGCTTTCTTT	CASSPDGREDTEAFF
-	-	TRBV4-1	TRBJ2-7	TGCGCCAGCAGCCAAGATCCCGCCGAGGAGCAGTACTTC	CASSQDPAEEQYF
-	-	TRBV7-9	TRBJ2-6	TGTGCCAGCAGCTTTCGGGGGGCGGTTGGGGCCAACGTCCTGACTTTC	CASSFRGAVGANVLTF
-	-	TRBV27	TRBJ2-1	TGTGCCAGCAGGCCTTACGCAGGGCAGGTTCCGATTTTTGAGCAGTTCTTC	CASRPYAGQVPIFEQFF
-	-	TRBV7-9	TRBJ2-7	TGTGCCAGCAGCGCCCCTACGAACAGAACCTACGAGCAGTACTTC	CASSAPTNRTYEQYF
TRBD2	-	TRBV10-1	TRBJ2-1	TGCGCCAGCAGTGAGGTGGGGGAGGGCCGGTACAATGAGCAGTTCTTC	CASSEVGEGRYNEQFF
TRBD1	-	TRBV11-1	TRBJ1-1	TGTGCCAGCAGCTTCGACAGGGCGGATGTAGCTTTCTTT	CASSFDRADVAFF
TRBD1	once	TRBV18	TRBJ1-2	TGTGCCAGCTCTCCGGGACAGACATCCCTACATGGCTACACCTTC	CASSPGQTSLHGYTF
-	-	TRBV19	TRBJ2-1	TGTGCCAGTAGGGCGGGTCCGAACTCCTACAATGAGCAGTTCTTC	CASRAGPNSYNEQFF
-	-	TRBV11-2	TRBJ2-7	TGTGCCAGCAGCCTAGTGATGGGGGGAGGGCAGTACTTC	CASSLVMGGGQYF
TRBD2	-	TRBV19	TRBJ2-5	TGTGCCAGTAGTATCAGCCTAGCGGTCCGGCGGCAGTACTTC	CASSISLAVRRQYF
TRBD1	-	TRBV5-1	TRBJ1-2	TGCGCCAGCAGCCCACAGACAGGGGCTAACTATGGCTACACCTTC	CASSPQTGANYGYTF
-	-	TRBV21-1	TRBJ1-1	TGTGCCAGCAGCAAAGACCACAGGGGTTACACTGAAGCTTTCTTT	CASSKDHRGYTEAFF
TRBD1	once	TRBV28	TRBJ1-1	TGTGCCAGCGATCGGCAGGGGGCTCCGAGGACTGAAGCTTTCTTT	CASDRQGAPRTEAFF
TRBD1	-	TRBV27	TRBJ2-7	TGTGCCAGCAGCCCTCCGGGACAGGGGATCCGCGAGCAGTACTTC	CASSPPGQGIREQYF
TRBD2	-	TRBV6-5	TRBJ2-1	TGTGCCAGCAGTTGGGGACTAGCGGGAGGTGAGCAGTTCTTC	CASSWGLAGGEQFF
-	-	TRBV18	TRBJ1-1	TGTGCCAGCTCAACCACTGGGGGCGAGGCTGAAGCTTTCTTT	CASSTTGGEAEAFF
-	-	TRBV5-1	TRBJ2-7	TGCGCCAGCAGCCAGGACTTCACCTACGAGCAGTACTTC	CASSQDFTYEQYF
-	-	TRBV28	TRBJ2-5	TGTGCCAGCAGTCTAGGGCGGGTCGAGACCCAGTACTTC	CASSLGRVETQYF
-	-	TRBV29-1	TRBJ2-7	TGCAGCGTTGAAGATCGTGCCCAGTACGAGCAGTACTTC	CSVEDRAQYEQYF
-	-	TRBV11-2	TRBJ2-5	TGTGCCACCAAAGAGACTAGACCTCAAGAGACCCAGTACTTC	CATKETRPQETQYF
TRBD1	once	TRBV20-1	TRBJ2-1	TGCAGTGCTAGGGACGGGACAGGGCAGTTCTTC	CSARDGTGQFF
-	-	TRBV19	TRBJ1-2	TGTGCCAGTAGTATTTCCCTAACAGTCTATGGCTACACCTTC	CASSISLTVYGYTF
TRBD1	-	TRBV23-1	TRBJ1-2	TGCGCCAGCAGTCTCCCCGGACAGGAGAGCTATGGCTACACCTTC	CASSLPGQESYGYTF
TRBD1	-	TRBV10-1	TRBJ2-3	TGCGCCAGAACACAACCGGGACAGGGGTCAGATACGCAGTATTTT	CARTQPGQGSDTQYF
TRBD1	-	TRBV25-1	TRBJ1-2	TGTGCCAGCAGTGGAACGGGACAGGGCTATGGCTACACCTTC	CASSGTGQGYGYTF
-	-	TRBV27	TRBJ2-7	TGTGCCAGCAGTCAACCGGGAAGGCAGTACTTC	CASSQPGRQYF